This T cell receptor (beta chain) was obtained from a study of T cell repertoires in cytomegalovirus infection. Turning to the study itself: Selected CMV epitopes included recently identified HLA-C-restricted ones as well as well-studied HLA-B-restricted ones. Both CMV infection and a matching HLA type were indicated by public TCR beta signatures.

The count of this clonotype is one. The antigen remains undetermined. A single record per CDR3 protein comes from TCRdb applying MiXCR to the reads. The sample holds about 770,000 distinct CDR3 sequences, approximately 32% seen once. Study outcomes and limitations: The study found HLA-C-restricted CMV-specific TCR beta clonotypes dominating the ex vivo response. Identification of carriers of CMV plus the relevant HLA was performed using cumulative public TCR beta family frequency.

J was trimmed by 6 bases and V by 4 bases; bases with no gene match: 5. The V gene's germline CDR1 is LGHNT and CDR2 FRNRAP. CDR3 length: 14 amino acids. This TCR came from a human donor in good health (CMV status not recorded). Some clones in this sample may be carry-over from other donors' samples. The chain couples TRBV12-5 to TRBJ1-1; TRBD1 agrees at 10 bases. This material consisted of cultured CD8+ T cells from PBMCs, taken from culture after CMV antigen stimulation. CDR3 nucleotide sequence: TGTGCTAGTGGTTCCTCCGGGACAGGGGCTGAAGCTTTCTTT. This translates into CASGSSGTGAEAFF.